This TCR beta chain derives from a study of cytomegalovirus exposure and HLA in healthy donors. Study outcomes and limitations: In all likelihood, a cluster of highly shared sequence variants was a sequencing artifact.

Comment on this clone: Antigen specificity is unknown.

Per germline, CDR1 SGHRS and CDR2 YFSETQ. V was cut by 4 bases and J by 4 bases, with 14 bases left in between. The CDR3 contains 14 residues. Primers included in the PCR were 60 Vbeta and 13 Jbeta primers. Sequenced by immunoSEQ multiplex PCR; TCRdb stores in-frame clones only, minus some. The data contain fewer than 250,000 clones, more than 80% of them singletons. The receptor was derived from a man aged 25 to 40 in good health and CMV-seronegative. The sequencing sample was made of PBMCs. The V call is TRBV5-1, the J call TRBJ1-1; weak D call: TRBD1 (5 bases). Here the CDR3 reads CASSPDHRGTEAFF. CDR3 bases: TGCGCCAGCAGCCCAGACCATAGGGGCACTGAAGCTTTCTTT. Filled out from reference TRBV5-1 and TRBJ1-1, the complete variable domain reads KAGVTQTPRYLIKTRGQQVTLSCSPISGHRSVSWYQQTPGQGLQFLFEYFSETQRNKGNFPGRFSGRQFSNSRSEMNVSTLELGDSALYLCASSPDHRGTEAFFGQGTRLTVV.